This T cell receptor beta chain stems from a study of T cells in Graves' hyperthyroidism and ophthalmopathy. Overall study: Specimen type is peripheral blood, collected at initial diagnosis prior to any treatment. General study results and limits: Model predictions of ophthalmopathy came a median approximately 6.5 months before onset.

At least ten counts were recorded for this clonotype. Its specificity is unknown. This CDR3 comprises 13 residues. The germline gives CDR1 SQVTM, CDR2 ANQGSEA. Trimming took 3 bases from V and 5 from J, leaving 13 bases between them. Patients aged 18 to 65 with hyperthyroidism were newly diagnosed, with duration under 2 months. Lactation, pregnancy, other autoimmune disease or uncontrolled infection led to exclusion of patients. From RNA transcripts, TCR beta CDR3 regions were amplified. In the first-round RT-PCR of the TCR CDR3, the HTBI primer set was used. Using its own MiXCR run on the multiplex PCR reads, TCRdb lists one record per CDR3 protein. Of about 760,000 distinct CDR3 sequences listed, 35% were seen once; the top ten hold less than 35%.

The material sequenced was blood. V usage is TRBV29-1 and J usage is TRBJ1-1, with a weak D call TRBD1 (5 bases). The source is a woman aged 40 to 50 with Graves' hyperthyroidism. CDR3 residues: CSVDVGGRTEAFF. The CDR3, as DNA: TGCAGCGTTGACGTGGGGGGGAGAACTGAAGCTTTCTTT.